Many counts were recorded for the clone carrying this T cell receptor (beta chain). This entry comes from a study of T cells in Graves' hyperthyroidism and ophthalmopathy. This CDR3 is built from 14 residues. In germline, CDR1 is SGHTA, CDR2 FQGTGA. V lost 1 base and J 4 bases, leaving 8 bases between the germline ends. Researchers took RNA transcripts and amplified the TCR beta CDR3 regions from them. The HTBI primer set drove a first-round RT-PCR of the TCR CDR3. TCRdb recomputed calls from the multiplex PCR reads with MiXCR, one row per CDR3 protein. The profile shows approximately 360,000 distinct CDR3 sequences, roughly 25% of them singletons.

The V call is TRBV7-3, the J call TRBJ2-1; no clear D gene. This TCR was recovered from a middle-aged man with Graves' hyperthyroidism. The sequenced sample consisted of blood. CDR3 residues: CASSLMVGYNEQFF. The CDR3 DNA reads as TGTGCCAGCAGCTTAATGGTGGGATACAATGAGCAGTTCTTC.